The clone carrying this T cell receptor beta chain was counted ten times or more. The target antigen is unknown. This entry is derived from a study of T cell repertoires in cytomegalovirus infection. At the level of the study: The public TCR beta signatures pointed to both CMV infection and matching HLA type.

Study-level findings and limits: The study found HLA-C-restricted CMV-specific TCR beta clonotypes dominating the ex vivo response.

TCRdb redid the calling of the reads with MiXCR, one entry per CDR3 protein. The table records almost 500,000 distinct CDR3 sequences, about 10% of them present only once. V dropped 7 bases and J dropped 3; count of bases not matched to a gene: 8. The germline gives CDR1 SGHRS, CDR2 YFSETQ. This CDR3 is 14 amino acids long. The chain links TRBV5-1 to TRBJ2-7; 9 nucleotides match TRBD1. Sequencing used PBMCs. The clonotype comes from a human donor in good health (CMV status not recorded). Some clones in this sample may be carry-over from other donors' samples. DNA of the CDR3: TGCGCCAGCGGGTCCGGGACAGGGAGCTACGAGCAGTACTTC. The encoded protein is CASGSGTGSYEQYF.